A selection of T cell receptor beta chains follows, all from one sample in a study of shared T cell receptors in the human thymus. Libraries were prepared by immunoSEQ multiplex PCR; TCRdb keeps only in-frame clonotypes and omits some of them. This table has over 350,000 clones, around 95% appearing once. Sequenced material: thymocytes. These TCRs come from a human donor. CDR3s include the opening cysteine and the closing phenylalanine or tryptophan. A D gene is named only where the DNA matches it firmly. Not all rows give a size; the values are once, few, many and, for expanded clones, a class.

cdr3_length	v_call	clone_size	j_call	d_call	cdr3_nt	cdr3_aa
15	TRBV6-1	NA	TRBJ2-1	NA	TGTGCCAGCAGCTCAAAGGGCCGCGAATACAATGAGCAGTTCTTC	CASSSKGREYNEQFF
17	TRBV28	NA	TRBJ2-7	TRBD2	TGTGCCAGCAGTCGCACGGGGGGGCCTCTTCCTTCCTACGAGCAGTACTTC	CASSRTGGPLPSYEQYF
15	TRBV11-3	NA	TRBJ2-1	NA	TGTGCCAGCAGCTTAGAAGATTCTGCAGAAAATGAGCAGTTCTTC	CASSLEDSAENEQFF
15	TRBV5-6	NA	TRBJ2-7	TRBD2	TGTGCCAGCAGCACCACTAGCGGGAGGAGGTACGAGCAGTACTTC	CASSTTSGRRYEQYF
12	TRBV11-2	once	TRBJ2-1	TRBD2	TGTGCCACCACCGGGGGGGCCGATGAGCAGTTCTTC	CATTGGADEQFF
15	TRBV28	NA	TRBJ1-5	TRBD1	TGTGCCAGCAATACCCAAGGGGGCGCGGGGCAGCCCCAGCATTTT	CASNTQGGAGQPQHF
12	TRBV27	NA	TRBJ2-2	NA	TGTGCCAGCAGTTTCCGGACCGGGGAGCTGTTTTTT	CASSFRTGELFF
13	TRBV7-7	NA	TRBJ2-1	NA	TGTGCTAGCAGCTTGGCCCCCTACAATGAGCAGTTCTTC	CASSLAPYNEQFF
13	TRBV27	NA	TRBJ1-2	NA	TGTGCCAGCAGTCCGCCGAGCGGGGGGGGCTACACCTTC	CASSPPSGGGYTF
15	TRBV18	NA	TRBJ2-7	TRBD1	TGTGCCAGCTCACCAAATCGGACAGGGTCCCACGAGCAGTACTTC	CASSPNRTGSHEQYF
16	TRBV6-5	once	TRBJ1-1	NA	TGTGCCAGCAGTTACGCGGGGGACGTGCCGAACACTGAAGCTTTCTTT	CASSYAGDVPNTEAFF
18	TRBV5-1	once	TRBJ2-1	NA	TGCGCCAGCAGCTGGGCCCCCGGGGGGCGAAAAGCTTACAATGAGCAGTTCTTC	CASSWAPGGRKAYNEQFF
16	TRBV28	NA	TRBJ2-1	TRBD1	TGTGCCAGCAGCTCTTCTGGGACAGGGATATACAATGAGCAGTTCTTC	CASSSSGTGIYNEQFF
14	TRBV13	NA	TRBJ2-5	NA	TGTGCCAGCAGCTTAGAATTCGGGGGAGAGACCCAGTACTTC	CASSLEFGGETQYF
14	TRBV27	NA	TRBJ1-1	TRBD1	TGTGCCAGCAGTCAGACAGGGCGGGGGTACGAAGCTTTCTTT	CASSQTGRGYEAFF
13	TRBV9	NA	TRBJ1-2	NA	TGTGCCAGCAGTGTCATCTCAGGGACCGGCTACACCTTC	CASSVISGTGYTF
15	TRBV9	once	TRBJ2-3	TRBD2	TGTGCCAGCAGCGTGGGTAGCGGGAGGCCAGATACGCAGTATTTT	CASSVGSGRPDTQYF
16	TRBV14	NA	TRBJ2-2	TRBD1	TGTGCCAGCAGCCAAGAGGGCAGGGGGCATACCGGGGAGCTGTTTTTT	CASSQEGRGHTGELFF
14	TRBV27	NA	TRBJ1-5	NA	TGTGCCTCAAGCCCTTATTCGGGCGATCAGCCCCAGCATTTT	CASSPYSGDQPQHF
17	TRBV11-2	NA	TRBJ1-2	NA	TGTGCCAGCAGCTTAGATGAGACAGGAGATCTCAACTATGGCTACACCTTC	CASSLDETGDLNYGYTF
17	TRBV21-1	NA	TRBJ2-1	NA	TGTGCCAGCAGCAAAGTGGCCGGGACAGCTCACTACAATGAGCAGTTCTTC	CASSKVAGTAHYNEQFF
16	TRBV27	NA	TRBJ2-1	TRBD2	TGTGCCAGCAGTTTAACCCCGGGGGGGGGTGGGAATGAGCAGTTCTTC	CASSLTPGGGGNEQFF
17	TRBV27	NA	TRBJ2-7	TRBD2	TGTGCCAGCAGTCGACTAGCGGGACTTCCCCTTCCCTACGAGCAGTACTTC	CASSRLAGLPLPYEQYF
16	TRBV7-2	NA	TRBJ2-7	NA	TGTGCCAGCAGCTTCCTAGGGGGGCAGCGCAAGTGGGAGCAGTACTTC	CASSFLGGQRKWEQYF
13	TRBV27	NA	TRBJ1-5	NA	TGTGCCAGCAGTGTGGGTAGTATTCAGCCCCAGCATTTT	CASSVGSIQPQHF
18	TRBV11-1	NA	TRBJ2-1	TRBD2	TGTGCCAGCAGCTTAGCCGGGCCCGGGGGGACCCACTACAATGAGCAGTTCTTC	CASSLAGPGGTHYNEQFF
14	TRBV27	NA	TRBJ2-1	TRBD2	TGTGCCAGCAGTCGTAGCGGGGCGGGAAATGAGCAGTTCTTC	CASSRSGAGNEQFF
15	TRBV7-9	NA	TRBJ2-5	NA	TGTGCCAGCAGCTTAGTGGAGGGAAAAGGGGAGACCCAGTACTTC	CASSLVEGKGETQYF
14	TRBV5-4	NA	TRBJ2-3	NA	TGTGCCAGCAGCTTGTCACAGCCCACAGATACGCAGTATTTT	CASSLSQPTDTQYF
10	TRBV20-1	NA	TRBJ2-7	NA	TGCAGTGGGGGCGATTACGAGCAGTACTTC	CSGGDYEQYF
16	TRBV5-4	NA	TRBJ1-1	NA	TGTGCCAGCAGCTTATCTATCGGGACGTTGAACACTGAAGCTTTCTTT	CASSLSIGTLNTEAFF
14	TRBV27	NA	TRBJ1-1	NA	TGTGCCAGCAGTTTTGGGGGACTGAAGACTGAAGCTTTCTTT	CASSFGGLKTEAFF
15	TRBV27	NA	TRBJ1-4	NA	TGTGCCAGCAGTCCCGGACAGCACCATAATGAAAAACTGTTTTTT	CASSPGQHHNEKLFF
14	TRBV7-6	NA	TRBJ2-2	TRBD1	TGTGCCAGCAGCTTTACAGGGGTCACCGGGGAGCTGTTTTTT	CASSFTGVTGELFF
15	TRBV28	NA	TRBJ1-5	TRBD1	TGTGCCAGCGGCAGGACAGGGGGCCAGGAACAGCCCCAGCATTTT	CASGRTGGQEQPQHF
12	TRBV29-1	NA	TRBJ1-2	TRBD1	TGCAGCGTTGACAGGGGGCTAAGCGGCTACACCTTC	CSVDRGLSGYTF
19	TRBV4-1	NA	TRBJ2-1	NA	TGCGCCAGCAGCCGAAGAGTGGAGGCGAAGTCTGGCTCCTACAATGAGCAGTTCTTC	CASSRRVEAKSGSYNEQFF
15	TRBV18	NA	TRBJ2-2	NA	TGTGCCAGCTCACCTCAGGCACCGAACACCGGGGAGCTGTTTTTT	CASSPQAPNTGELFF
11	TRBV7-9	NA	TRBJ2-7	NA	TGTGCCAGCAGCTTAGTAGCCGAGCAGTACTTC	CASSLVAEQYF
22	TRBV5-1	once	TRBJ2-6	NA	TGCGCCAGCAGCCTGAGGGGGCCTGAGCGGGAACCTTTCCTCCTTGGGGCCAACGTCCTGACTTTC	CASSLRGPEREPFLLGANVLTF
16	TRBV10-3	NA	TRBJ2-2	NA	TGTGCCATCGCGGGGGCCTTGGATCTGAACACCGGGGAGCTGTTTTTT	CAIAGALDLNTGELFF
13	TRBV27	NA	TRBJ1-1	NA	TGTGCCAGCAGTGTTACAGGGAACACTGAAGCTTTCTTT	CASSVTGNTEAFF
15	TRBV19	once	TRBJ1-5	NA	TGTGCCAGTAGTTCCTACAGCCATAGCAATCAGCCCCAGCATTTT	CASSSYSHSNQPQHF
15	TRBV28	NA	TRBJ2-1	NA	TGTGCCAGCAGTTTAACAGGCGGGGGCGTGAATGAGCAGTTCTTC	CASSLTGGGVNEQFF